This record covers a single TCR beta chain. Its antigen is currently unknown. cDNA serving as the sequencing template came from extracted, reverse transcribed RNA. Sequencing used immunoSEQ multiplex PCR; TCRdb keeps in-frame clones, though not all of them. The sample has more than 12,000 clones, under 60% seen once; the top ten hold 11%. With 10 bases clipped from V and 4 bases from J, the junction kept 12 bases outside the gene matches. CDR1 is MNHEY and CDR2 is SVGAGI in the germline V gene. The length of the CDR3 is 15 residues. Lesional scalp punch biopsies and peripheral blood came from alopecia areata patients. This sample was taken from a study of CD8+ T cells in alopecia areata. Study background: Treated patients were dosed with oral tofacitinib, taking 5 to 10 mg twice daily. Tofacitinib administration persisted for 6 to 18 months, succeeded by 6 months off drug.

Study observations and caveats: Possibly as an HLA-related effect, TCR sharing across patients appeared less clear than in mice.

This sequence joins TRBV6-5 and TRBJ2-1, with 8 bases lining up with TRBD2. The sequence was collected from a human donor with alopecia areata. Sequenced here: skin, sampled at week 0. The CDR3 DNA sequence: TGTGCCACAAGGGCCGGGACTAGTTCGTACAATGAGCAGTTCTTC. As protein: CATRAGTSSYNEQFF.